These 21 T cell receptor beta chains share one sample of origin, sequenced in a study of blood T cell repertoires in COVID-19. Using immunoSEQ multiplex PCR, the repertoire was profiled, and TCRdb retains in-frame clones only, with some absent. The data contain roughly 520,000 clones, around nine tenths of them singletons. The sample taken for sequencing was PBMCs or T cells enriched from blood (not recorded which). The receptor set was obtained from a woman between 35 and 50 years old who had recovered from COVID-19.

The J gene is TRBJ1-2, the V gene TRBV19; D unclear. Trimming took off 7 bases at V and 4 bases at J, with 16 bases between the two ends. CDR3 length equals 14 residues. Germline lookup yields CDR1 LNHDA and CDR2 SQIVND (reference sequence). Here the CDR3 DNA reads TGTGCCAGTACTCCGGACTACCGCGGCTATGGCTACACCTTC. It specifies CASTPDYRGYGYTF.

V and J are TRBV18 and TRBJ1-6; weak D call: TRBD1 (5 bases). The CDR3 has 14 amino acids. V was clipped by 2 bases and J by 8 bases, with 10 bases between them. The germline V gene has CDR1 KGHSH and CDR2 LQKENI. In DNA, the CDR3 is TGTGCCAGCTCACCAGGCAGGGATGATTCACCCCTCCACTTT. Its protein product is CASSPGRDDSPLHF.

This clone was observed once. The chain combines TRBV27 with TRBJ1-1, with D maybe TRBD1 (6 bases). CDR3 length: 13 amino acids. Trimming removed 2 bases at V and 8 bases at J, with 12 bases between. Per the germline V gene, CDR1 is MNHEY and CDR2 is SMNVEV (reference sequence). CDR3 nucleotide sequence: TGTGCCAGCAGTTTAGCGGGGGCGCGGGAAGCTTTCTTT. Its protein product is CASSLAGAREAFF.

The rearrangement uses TRBV11-3 and TRBJ2-7; possibly TRBD1 for D (5 bases). CDR1 SGHNT and CDR2 YENEEA come from the germline V gene. V lost 4 bases and J 0 bases, leaving 13 bases between the germline ends. The CDR3 is made up of 15 amino acids. CDR3 sequence reads: CASSSGHVSSYEQYF. In nucleotides, the CDR3 is TGTGCCAGCAGCTCCGGACACGTGAGCTCCTACGAGCAGTACTTC.

The chain employs TRBV3-1 (or the pseudogene TRBV3-2) and TRBJ2-7, with D possibly matching TRBD2 (5 bases). CDR3 length: 13 residues. The germline V gene has CDR1 LGHDT and CDR2 YNNKEL (reference sequence). Deletions cut 4 bases from V and 4 bases from J, with 11 bases between. The CDR3 DNA is TGTGCCAGCAGCCTCGGGGTGGGGTACGAGCAGTACTTC. Protein product: CASSLGVGYEQYF.

This chain links TRBV7-9 with TRBJ2-7; possibly TRBD1 for D (6 bases). Germline assignment: CDR1 SEHNR and CDR2 FQNEAQ (reference sequence). The V end was cut by 1 base, the J end by 7 bases, with 14 bases between. This CDR3 region has 14 residues. The CDR3 bases are TGTGCCAGCAGCTTAGGGTCAGGGGCGCGTGAGCAGTACTTC. It yields the protein CASSLGSGAREQYF.

The rearrangement links TRBV19 to TRBJ1-5, with D tentatively TRBD1 (6 bases). CDR3 length equals 11 residues. Trimming removed 8 bases at V and 12 bases at J, with 14 bases between. Germline lookup yields CDR1 LNHDA and CDR2 SQIVND (reference sequence). The CDR3 coding sequence is TGTGCCAGTTTAGGGCAGGGGCTCCAGCATTTT. Translating it yields CASLGQGLQHF.

The rearrangement uses TRBV18 and TRBJ1-1; 7 bases align to TRBD1. Per the germline V gene, CDR1 is KGHSH and CDR2 is LQKENI. V was clipped by 6 bases and J by 3 bases; unmatched bases: 10. CDR3 length equals 15 residues. The DNA for the CDR3 is TGTGCCAGCTCGCCAATCGCTAGGGGGCACACTGAAGCTTTCTTT. It specifies CASSPIARGHTEAFF. Full variable domain (rest looked up from reference TRBV18 and TRBJ1-1): NAGVMQNPRHLVRRRGQEARLRCSPMKGHSHVYWYRQLPEEGLKFMVYLQKENIIDESGMPKERFSAEFPKEGPSILRIQQVVRGDSAAYFCASSPIARGHTEAFFGQGTRLTVV.

The J gene is TRBJ1-4, the V gene TRBV6-8; 11 positions agree with TRBD1. V dropped 6 bases and J dropped 8; count of bases not matched to a gene: 5. CDR3 length equals 14 residues. Germline CDR1 is MNHGY and CDR2 is SAAAGT. The CDR3 region has the DNA TGTGCCAGCAGCCAGGGACAGGGGGAGGAAAAACTGTTTTTT. Its translation: CASSQGQGEEKLFF.

This chain connects TRBV19 to TRBJ1-6; TRBD1 matches at 10 bases. Germline CDR1 reads LNHDA; CDR2 reads SQIVND (reference sequence). The CDR3 totals 15 residues. V lost 8 bases, J lost 3 bases, and 4 bases stayed unmatched. The CDR3: CASGGQGIYNSPLHF. In DNA, the CDR3 is TGTGCCAGTGGGGGACAGGGGATCTATAATTCACCCCTCCACTTT.

This sequence joins TRBV4-3 and TRBJ2-1, with 15 nucleotides matching TRBD2. Germline-derived CDR1 and CDR2 are LGHNA and YSLEER. The CDR3 extends over 15 amino acids. Trimming took 4 bases from V and 15 from J; bases not matched to a gene: 10. CDR3 DNA: TGCGCCAGCAGCCCTGGACTAGCGGGAGGGCCGGGACGGTTCTTC. It yields the protein CASSPGLAGGPGRFF.

The chain has TRBV6-5 and TRBJ1-5; D unresolved. Trimming removed 0 bases from V and 2 bases from J, with 8 bases in between. Germline V gives CDR1 MNHEY, CDR2 SVGAGI. The length of the CDR3 is 15 residues. The CDR3 DNA sequence: TGTGCCAGCAGTTACTCGATAGGAGGCAATCAGCCCCAGCATTTT. Encoded protein: CASSYSIGGNQPQHF.

This chain uses TRBV27 with TRBJ1-2; no reliable D call. Trimming shortened V by 1 base and J by 4 bases, and 16 bases separated the two germline ends. This CDR3 has 16 residues. Germline V gene sequence: CDR1 MNHEY, CDR2 SMNVEV (reference sequence). The CDR3 sequence is CASSLLSQERGYGYTF. The DNA of the CDR3 is TGTGCCAGCAGTTTATTGTCCCAGGAGCGGGGCTATGGCTACACCTTC.

The V and J genes are TRBV7-9 and TRBJ1-5; D is possibly TRBD1 (5 bases). The CDR3 consists of 14 residues. V lost 2 bases and J 3 bases, leaving 8 bases between the germline ends. Germline assignment: CDR1 SEHNR and CDR2 FQNEAQ (reference sequence). CDR3 sequence reads: CASSLPGLNQPQHF. Written as DNA, the CDR3 is TGTGCCAGCAGCTTACCAGGGCTCAATCAGCCCCAGCATTTT. The complete variable domain, with remaining parts taken from reference TRBV7-9 and TRBJ1-5, reads DTGVSQNPRHKITKRGQNVTFRCDPISEHNRLYWYRQTLGQGPEFLTYFQNEAQLEKSRLLSDRFSAERPKGSFSTLEIQRTEQGDSAMYLCASSLPGLNQPQHFGDGTRLSIL.

The chain recombines TRBV19 with TRBJ1-1; 7 bases align to TRBD1. CDR3 length equals 12 residues. V lost 7 bases, J lost 8 bases, and 7 bases stayed unmatched. Germline CDR1 and CDR2: LNHDA and SQIVND (reference sequence). This CDR3 reads CASTQTGREAFF. As DNA, the CDR3 is TGTGCCAGTACCCAGACAGGGAGAGAAGCTTTCTTT.

CDR3 bases: TGTGCCAGTAGCCTCGATGGAGTTAAGGGAAACACCATATATTTT. Translating gives CASSLDGVKGNTIYF. The chain uses TRBV19 and TRBJ1-3; D remains unclear. The CDR3 is made up of 15 amino acids. V shed 6 bases and J shed 4 bases, with 16 bases lying between them. Germline lookup yields CDR1 LNHDA and CDR2 SQIVND (reference sequence).

This clone was recorded once. The rearrangement joins TRBV12-3 or TRBV12-4 to TRBJ1-2, with unresolved D. CDR3 size: 13 residues. V lost 3 bases and J 8 bases, leaving 13 bases between the germline ends. This chain's CDR3 is CASSFLEGSGYTF. CDR3 DNA: TGTGCCAGCAGTTTTTTGGAGGGTTCCGGCTACACCTTC.

This chain uses TRBV10-1 with TRBJ2-3; TRBD2 is a possible D gene (6 bases). The CDR3 sequence is 13 residues long. Per germline, CDR1 WNHNN and CDR2 SYGVQD (reference sequence). Trimming left V 5 bases short and J 10 bases short, with 16 bases between. The CDR3 region is CASSPGLTYAQYF. In DNA, the CDR3 is TGCGCCAGCAGTCCGGGACTCACGTACGCGCAGTATTTT.

The V call is TRBV2, the J call TRBJ2-5; D not certain. The CDR3 totals 13 residues. Germline assignment: CDR1 SNHLY and CDR2 FYNNEI. V lost 4 bases to trimming and J lost 1 base, with 7 bases between them. The CDR3 region is CASSGGTQETQYF. In DNA, the CDR3 is TGTGCCAGCAGTGGAGGCACCCAAGAGACCCAGTACTTC.

V gene TRBV7-2 combines with J gene TRBJ1-4; 10 nucleotides match TRBD1. Trimming removed 5 bases from V and 8 bases from J; junction bases left unmatched: 8. CDR1 is SGHTA, CDR2 FQGNSA, per germline. The CDR3 is 15 residues long. CDR3 DNA sequence: TGTGCCAGCAGCACGCGACAGGGGGCGAGGGAAAAACTGTTTTTT. Amino acid sequence: CASSTRQGAREKLFF.

V usage is TRBV27 and J usage is TRBJ1-1; 8 bases agree with TRBD1. The junction had 19 bases not matched to a gene; V was cut back by 5 bases and J by 5 bases. Germline-derived CDR1 and CDR2 are MNHEY and SMNVEV (reference sequence). CDR3 size: 18 residues. The CDR3 reads CASSPYKLQGGLMTEAFF. DNA of the CDR3: TGTGCCAGCAGTCCGTACAAGCTACAGGGGGGCCTTATGACTGAAGCTTTCTTT.